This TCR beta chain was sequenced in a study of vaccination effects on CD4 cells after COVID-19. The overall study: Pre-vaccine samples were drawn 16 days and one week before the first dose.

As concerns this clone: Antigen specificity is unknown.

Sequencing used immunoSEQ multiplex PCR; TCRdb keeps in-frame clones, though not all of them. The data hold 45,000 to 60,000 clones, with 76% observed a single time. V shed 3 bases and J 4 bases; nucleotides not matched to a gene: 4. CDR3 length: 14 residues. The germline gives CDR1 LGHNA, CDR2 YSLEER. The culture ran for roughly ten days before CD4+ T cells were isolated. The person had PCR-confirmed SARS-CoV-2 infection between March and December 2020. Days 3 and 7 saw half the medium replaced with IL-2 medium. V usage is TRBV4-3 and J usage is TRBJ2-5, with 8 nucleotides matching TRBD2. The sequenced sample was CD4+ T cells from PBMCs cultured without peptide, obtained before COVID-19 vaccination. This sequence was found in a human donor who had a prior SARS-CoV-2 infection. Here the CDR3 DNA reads TGCGCCAGCAGCCATGGACTAGCCGGAGAGACCCAGTACTTC. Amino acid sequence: CASSHGLAGETQYF.